This T cell receptor beta chain was profiled in a study of T-cell reconstitution after alpha-beta-depleted transplantation in children. The CDR3 length is 15 residues. The V and J ends lost 2 bases and 2 bases, in that order; junction bases with no gene match: 5. Germline CDR1 and CDR2: SGHRS and YFSETQ. Only a few counts were recorded for this clonotype. A TCRbeta library incorporating unique molecular identifiers was prepared. From the PCR reads, TCRdb called clonotypes with MiXCR, one entry per CDR3 protein. The sample includes approximately 340,000 distinct CDR3 sequences, 10% to 13% of them seen just once.

The sample here was PBMCs from the stem cell graft donor, taken from the stem cell graft. The sequence derives from a human donor who donated a stem cell graft to a child with acute lymphoblastic leukemia. The gene calls are TRBV5-1 and TRBJ1-2; the match to TRBD1 covers 8 bases. The CDR3 is CASSLQGDRNYGYTF. The CDR3 nucleotides are TGCGCCAGCAGCTTACAGGGGGATAGGAACTATGGCTACACCTTC.